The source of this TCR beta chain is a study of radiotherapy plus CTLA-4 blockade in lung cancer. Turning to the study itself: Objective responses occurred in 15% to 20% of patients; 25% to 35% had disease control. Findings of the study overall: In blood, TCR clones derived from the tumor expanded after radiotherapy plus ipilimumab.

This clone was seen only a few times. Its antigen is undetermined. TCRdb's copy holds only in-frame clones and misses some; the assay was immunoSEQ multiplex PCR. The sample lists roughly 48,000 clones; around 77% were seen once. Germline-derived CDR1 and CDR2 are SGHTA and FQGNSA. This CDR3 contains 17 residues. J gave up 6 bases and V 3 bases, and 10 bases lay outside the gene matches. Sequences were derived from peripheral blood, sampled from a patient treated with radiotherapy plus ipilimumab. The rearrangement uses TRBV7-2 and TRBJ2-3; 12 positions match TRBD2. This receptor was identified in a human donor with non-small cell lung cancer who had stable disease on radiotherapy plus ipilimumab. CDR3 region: CASSFLLAGGRSDTQYF. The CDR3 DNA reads TGTGCCAGCAGCTTCCTACTAGCGGGGGGACGGTCGGATACGCAGTATTTT.